This T cell receptor (beta chain) was captured in a study of blood T cell repertoires in COVID-19. Study context: Whether acute or convalescent, the COVID-19 samples came from the United States, Italy and Spain. PBMCs, B-cell-depleted T cells, or T cells were the source of the cDNA or gDNA that made up the material.

This CDR3 has 17 amino acids. The V gene end was trimmed by 5 bases and the J gene end by 5 bases; junction bases not matched to a gene: 13. CDR1 is MGHRA, CDR2 YSYEKL, per germline. In the original analysis: Counts of nucleated cells, estimated from reference gene primer amplification, were obtained. Sequencing was performed with immunoSEQ multiplex PCR; in TCRdb, only in-frame clones are kept and a portion is missing. V and J calls and clone size are given by that table; D and trimming were obtained from the DNA. The repertoire holds about 140,000 clones, with 88% as singletons. Sequences were obtained from peripheral blood. The rearrangement uses TRBV4-1 and TRBJ2-3; 10 bases line up with TRBD2. This TCR was sampled from a middle-aged man with active or convalescent COVID-19. Here the CDR3 DNA reads TGCGCCAGCAGCTTATCAGAGCGAGCGGGAGGGCAAGATACGCAGTATTTT. Protein sequence: CASSLSERAGGQDTQYF.